Listed below are T cell receptor beta chains from one sample, sequenced in a study of blood T cell repertoires in COVID-19. Using immunoSEQ multiplex PCR, the repertoire was profiled, and TCRdb retains in-frame clones only, with some absent. The table includes tens of thousands of clones, about 88% detected once. Sequenced: peripheral blood. All receptors come from a woman of 80 years or more with acute or convalescent COVID-19. The CDR3 runs from the conserved cysteine through the conserved F or W. Fields, in order: CDR3 length, clone size, V gene, D gene, J gene, CDR3 DNA, CDR3 protein. A D gene is named only where the DNA matches it firmly. Part of the rows lack a size; the others show once, few, many or a class for expanded clones.

17	few	TRBV11-3	-	TRBJ1-1	TGTGCCAGCAGCTTGTCTTCGGGACATACCTTGAACACTGAAGCTTTCTTT	CASSLSSGHTLNTEAFF
13	-	TRBV11-3	-	TRBJ1-6	TGTGCCAGCAGCTTAGATGCAGATTCACCCCTCCACTTT	CASSLDADSPLHF
13	-	TRBV2	-	TRBJ1-3	TGTGCCAGAAGCTCGGGCGGGGGAAACACCATATATTTT	CARSSGGGNTIYF
14	-	TRBV18	TRBD1	TRBJ1-5	TGTGCCAGCTCACCGGCAGGGGGCGGTCAGCCCCAGCATTTT	CASSPAGGGQPQHF
15	-	TRBV19	TRBD2	TRBJ2-7	TGTGCCAGTAGTATGGGAGCCAGGGAGGGCTACGAGCAGTACTTC	CASSMGAREGYEQYF
19	-	TRBV11-3	TRBD2	TRBJ2-5	TGTGCCAGCAGCTTAGATGGGACTAGCGGGGCACGTTTTCAAGAGACCCAGTACTTC	CASSLDGTSGARFQETQYF
13	-	TRBV19	TRBD2	TRBJ2-7	TGTGCCAGTAGTATAGGGACTAGCGGCGAGCAGTACTTC	CASSIGTSGEQYF
16	once	TRBV19	-	TRBJ1-5	TGTGCCAGTAGTACGGCCGGGCCCAGGGGCAATCAGCCCCAGCATTTT	CASSTAGPRGNQPQHF
14	-	TRBV12-5	TRBD1	TRBJ1-5	TGTGCTAGTGGCCTCGGACAGGGTAGGCAGCCCCAGCATTTT	CASGLGQGRQPQHF
16	-	TRBV6-5	-	TRBJ1-2	TGTGCCAGCAGTTACTCGAGGGGGGGCGCAAGCTATGGCTACACCTTC	CASSYSRGGASYGYTF
14	-	TRBV6-5	TRBD1	TRBJ1-4	TGTGCCAGCGGCCGACAGGGCTTGAGGGAAAAACTGTTTTTT	CASGRQGLREKLFF
17	-	TRBV19	TRBD1	TRBJ1-5	TGTGCCAGTAGTATTGAACAGGGGGGAAATAGCAATCAGCCCCAGCATTTT	CASSIEQGGNSNQPQHF
14	-	TRBV11-2	TRBD1	TRBJ2-7	TGTGCCAGCACCCCGAACAGGGGGGCCTACGAGCAGTACTTC	CASTPNRGAYEQYF
13	-	TRBV11-1	TRBD1	TRBJ1-6	TGTGCCAGCAGCTTGGACAGGGTTGCACCCCTCCACTTT	CASSLDRVAPLHF
15	-	TRBV3-1/TRBV3-2	TRBD1	TRBJ1-4	TGTGCCAGCAGTTACGGACAGGGGATCGATGAAAAACTGTTTTTT	CASSYGQGIDEKLFF
14	-	TRBV18	-	TRBJ1-2	TGTGCCAGCTCACCGAGTGGACAGAACTATGGCTACACCTTC	CASSPSGQNYGYTF
14	-	TRBV5-1	-	TRBJ1-3	TGCGCCAGCAGCTTTACAGAACCTGGAAACACCATATATTTT	CASSFTEPGNTIYF
15	-	TRBV5-4	TRBD1	TRBJ1-6	TGTGCCAGCAGCTTACAACAGGGGAATAATTCACCCCTCCACTTT	CASSLQQGNNSPLHF
15	-	TRBV10-3	-	TRBJ2-1	TGTGCCATCAGTGAGCCGTCCTCCGGCGGCAATGAGCAGTTCTTC	CAISEPSSGGNEQFF
14	-	TRBV5-1	-	TRBJ1-1	TGCGCCAGCAGCCGCGGGACTCCCGTGCCTGAAGCTTTCTTT	CASSRGTPVPEAFF
15	-	TRBV5-1	-	TRBJ1-3	TGCGCCACCCTACGGGCCAGGACAACTGGAAACACCATATATTTT	CATLRARTTGNTIYF
17	-	TRBV18	TRBD2	TRBJ2-1	TGTGCCAGCTCACCACGGACTAGCGGGGACTACTACAATGAGCAGTTCTTC	CASSPRTSGDYYNEQFF
12	-	TRBV5-1	-	TRBJ2-7	TGCGCCAGCAGCTTGGTGGCGGACGAGCAGTACTTC	CASSLVADEQYF
15	-	TRBV5-1	-	TRBJ1-1	TGCGCCAGCAGCCCGCAGGGGATGGGTGTGACTGAAGCTTTCTTT	CASSPQGMGVTEAFF
15	-	TRBV7-9	-	TRBJ2-3	TGTGCCAGCAGCTGGGGGGGCGGGAGCACAGATACGCAGTATTTT	CASSWGGGSTDTQYF
10	once	TRBV30	-	TRBJ2-3	TGTGCCTGGGCGACAGATACGCAGTATTTT	CAWATDTQYF
16	once	TRBV10-2	TRBD1	TRBJ2-5	TGCGCCAGCATGGTCCGGGACAGGGGGTCCCAAGAGACCCAGTACTTC	CASMVRDRGSQETQYF
15	-	TRBV5-8	TRBD1	TRBJ1-5	TGTGCCAGCAGCCGACAGGGTTTCGGCAATCAGCCCCAGCATTTT	CASSRQGFGNQPQHF
14	-	TRBV5-4	TRBD2	TRBJ2-5	TGTGCCAGCAGCCCCGGGGGGACCGAAGAGACCCAGTACTTC	CASSPGGTEETQYF
16	-	TRBV4-2	TRBD1	TRBJ1-5	TGTGCCAGCAGCCAAGACCTGGGACAGGTCAATCAGCCCCAGCATTTT	CASSQDLGQVNQPQHF
15	-	TRBV19	-	TRBJ1-5	TGTGCCAGTAGGGTACGGGAGGTTTGGGATCAGCCCCAGCATTTT	CASRVREVWDQPQHF
13	-	TRBV7-9	-	TRBJ2-2	TGTGCCAGCAGCTTCAGTGGGGGCCAAGTGACGTTTTTT	CASSFSGGQVTFF
12	-	TRBV12-5	-	TRBJ1-2	TGTGCTAGTGGTTTGCCAGAGAGGGGCTACACCTTC	CASGLPERGYTF
15	-	TRBV19	-	TRBJ1-3	TGTGCCAGTAGTATAGAGGGCAGCTCTGGAAACACCATATATTTT	CASSIEGSSGNTIYF
14	-	TRBV27	-	TRBJ1-5	TGTGCCAGCAGGCCCCCAGGGTCCAATCAGCCCCAGCATTTT	CASRPPGSNQPQHF
16	-	TRBV24-1	-	TRBJ2-5	TGTGCCACCAGTGACAGGTCGGATTCGTACCAAGAGACCCAGTACTTC	CATSDRSDSYQETQYF
12	-	TRBV2	TRBD1	TRBJ1-1	TGTGCCAGCCACCAGGGGGCTGCCGAAGCTTTCTTT	CASHQGAAEAFF